The present T cell receptor (beta chain) was sequenced within a study of blood T cell repertoires in COVID-19. Study-wide context: Some COVID-19 samples were acute and others convalescent; all came from the United States, Italy and Spain. PBMCs, B-cell-depleted T cells, or T cells provided the cDNA or gDNA that made up the material.

Under the authors' procedure: The authors estimated nucleated cell counts from reference gene primer amplification. The repertoire was sequenced with immunoSEQ multiplex PCR; TCRdb's copy has only in-frame clones and lacks some. V and J calls and clone size are copied from that table; D and trimming were computed from the DNA. The sample holds under 300,000 clones; approximately 81% are singletons and the top ten take just under 3%. The CDR3 consists of 15 residues. Germline loops: CDR1 SNHLY, CDR2 FYNNEI. Trimming cost V 6 bases and J 4 bases, with 17 bases left between them. The origin of this receptor is a woman aged 55-69 years with active or convalescent COVID-19. The V gene is TRBV2, the J gene TRBJ2-3, with D maybe TRBD2 (5 bases). What was sequenced was peripheral blood. CDR3 DNA: TGTGCCAGCAGATTCCGGGAAGGCCACGCAGATACGCAGTATTTT. It yields the protein CASRFREGHADTQYF. Drawing the rest from reference TRBV2 and TRBJ2-3, the complete variable domain is EPEVTQTPSHQVTQMGQEVILRCVPISNHLYFYWYRQILGQKVEFLVSFYNNEISEKSEIFDDQFSVERPDGSNFTLKIRSTKLEDSAMYFCASRFREGHADTQYFGPGTRLTVL.